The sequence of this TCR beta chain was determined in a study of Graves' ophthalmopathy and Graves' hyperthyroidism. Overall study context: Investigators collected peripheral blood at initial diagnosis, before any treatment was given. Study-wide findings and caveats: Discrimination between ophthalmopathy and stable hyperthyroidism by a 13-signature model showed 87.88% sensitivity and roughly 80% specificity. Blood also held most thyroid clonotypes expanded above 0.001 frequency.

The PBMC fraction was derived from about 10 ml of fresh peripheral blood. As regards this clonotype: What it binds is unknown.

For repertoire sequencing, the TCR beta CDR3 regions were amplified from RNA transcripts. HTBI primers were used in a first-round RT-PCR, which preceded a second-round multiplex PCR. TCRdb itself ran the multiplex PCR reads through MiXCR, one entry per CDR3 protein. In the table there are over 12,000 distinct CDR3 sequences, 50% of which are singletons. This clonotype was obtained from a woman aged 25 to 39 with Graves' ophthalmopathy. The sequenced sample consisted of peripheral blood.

CDR3 in amino acids: CASSVGGQSNQPQHF. CDR3 nucleotides: TGTGCCAGCAGTGTGGGGGGACAAAGCAATCAGCCCCAGCATTTT. This chain links TRBV2 with TRBJ1-5; possible D gene TRBD1, 6 bases. The CDR3 spans 15 residues. Germline V lookup: CDR1 SNHLY, CDR2 FYNNEI. Trimming took 4 bases from V and 1 from J, leaving 11 bases between them.